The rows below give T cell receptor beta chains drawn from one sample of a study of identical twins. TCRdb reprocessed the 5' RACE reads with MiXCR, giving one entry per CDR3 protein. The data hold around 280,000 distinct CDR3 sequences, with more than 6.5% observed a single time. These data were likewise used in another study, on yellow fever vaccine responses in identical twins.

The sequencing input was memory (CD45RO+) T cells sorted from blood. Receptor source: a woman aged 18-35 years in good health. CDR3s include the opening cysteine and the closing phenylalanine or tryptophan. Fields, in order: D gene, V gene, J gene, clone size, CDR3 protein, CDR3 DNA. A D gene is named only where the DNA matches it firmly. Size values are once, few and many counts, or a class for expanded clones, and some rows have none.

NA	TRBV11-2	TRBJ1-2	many	CASSSPWGATNYGYTF	TGTGCCAGCAGCTCCCCGTGGGGTGCAACTAACTATGGCTACACCTTC
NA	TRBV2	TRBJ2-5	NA	CASSEEVAAQETQYF	TGTGCCAGCAGTGAAGAGGTAGCCGCTCAAGAGACCCAGTACTTC
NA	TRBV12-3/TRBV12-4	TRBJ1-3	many	CASSLGLGSGNTIYF	TGTGCCAGCAGTTTAGGACTGGGGTCTGGAAACACCATATATTTT
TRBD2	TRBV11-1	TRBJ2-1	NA	CASSSWTSGGRGEQFF	TGTGCCAGCAGCTCCTGGACTAGCGGGGGGCGCGGTGAGCAGTTCTTC
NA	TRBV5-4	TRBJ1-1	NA	CASSWRVSDNTEAFF	TGTGCCAGCAGCTGGAGGGTGTCAGATAACACTGAAGCTTTCTTT
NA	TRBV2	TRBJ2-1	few	CASSEQANSYNEQFF	TGTGCCAGCAGTGAGCAGGCAAACTCCTACAATGAGCAGTTCTTC
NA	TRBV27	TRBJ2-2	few	CASSPRTVTGELFF	TGTGCCAGCAGTCCTAGGACCGTCACCGGGGAGCTGTTTTTT
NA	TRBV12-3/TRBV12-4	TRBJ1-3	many	CASSFGFGNTIYF	TGTGCCAGCAGTTTTGGGTTCGGAAACACCATATATTTT
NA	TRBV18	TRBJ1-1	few	CASSPSKGNTEAFF	TGTGCCAGCTCACCAAGCAAGGGGAACACTGAAGCTTTCTTT
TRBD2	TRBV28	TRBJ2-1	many	CASSRFSGSSYNEQFF	TGTGCCAGCAGTCGGTTTAGCGGGAGCTCCTACAATGAGCAGTTCTTC
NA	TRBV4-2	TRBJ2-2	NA	CASSPIQGIGGELFF	TGTGCCAGCAGCCCAATCCAGGGGATTGGCGGGGAGCTGTTTTTT
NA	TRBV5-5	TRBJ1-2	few	CASSLEGSYGYTF	TGTGCCAGCAGCTTGGAGGGGTCGTATGGCTACACCTTC
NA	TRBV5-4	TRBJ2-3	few	CASREGGGSTDTQYF	TGTGCCAGCCGGGAAGGCGGAGGGAGCACAGATACGCAGTATTTT
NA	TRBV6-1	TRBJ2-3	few	CASSEVRGPTDTQYF	TGTGCCAGCAGTGAAGTTCGGGGGCCCACAGATACGCAGTATTTT
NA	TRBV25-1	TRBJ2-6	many	CASSEYSRNSGANVLTF	TGTGCCAGCAGTGAATACTCTCGTAACTCTGGGGCCAACGTCCTGACTTTC
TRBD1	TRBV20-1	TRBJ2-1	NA	CSASSGQGTYNEQFF	TGCAGTGCTAGTTCGGGACAGGGGACGTACAATGAGCAGTTCTTC
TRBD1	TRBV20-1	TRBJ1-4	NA	CSARPTGGRNEKLFF	TGCAGTGCTAGGCCAACAGGGGGAAGGAATGAAAAACTGTTTTTT
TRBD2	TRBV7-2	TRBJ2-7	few	CASSALAGNRYEQYF	TGTGCCAGCAGCGCGCTAGCGGGGAATCGTTACGAGCAGTACTTC